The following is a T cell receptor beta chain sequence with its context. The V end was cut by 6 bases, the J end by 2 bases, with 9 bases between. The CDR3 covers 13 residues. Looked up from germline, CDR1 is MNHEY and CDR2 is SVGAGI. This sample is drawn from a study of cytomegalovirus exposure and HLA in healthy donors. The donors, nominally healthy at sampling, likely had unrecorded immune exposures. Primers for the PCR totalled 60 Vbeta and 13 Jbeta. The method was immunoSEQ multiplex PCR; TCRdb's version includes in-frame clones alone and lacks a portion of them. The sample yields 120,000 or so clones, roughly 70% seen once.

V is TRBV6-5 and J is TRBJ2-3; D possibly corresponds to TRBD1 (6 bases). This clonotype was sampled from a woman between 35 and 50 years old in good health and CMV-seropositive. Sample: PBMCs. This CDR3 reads CASRQGHTDTQYF. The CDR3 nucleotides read TGTGCCAGCAGGCAGGGGCACACAGATACGCAGTATTTT.